This T cell receptor (beta chain) was documented in a study of shared clonotypes between healthy human individuals. Study outcomes and limitations: Between a handful of donors, naive CD4 clonotypes were shared at a level of around 5.2%.

As to this clone: The antigen is not known.

Generated by immunoSEQ multiplex PCR, the TCRdb table keeps only in-frame clones and is missing some. The profile shows around 2,000,000 clones, more than 85% of them singletons. From germline, CDR1 is SGHRS and CDR2 YFSETQ. The CDR3 has 15 residues. Trimming removed 2 bases from V and 4 bases from J, with 16 bases in between. CD45RO-negative, CCR7-positively selected cells formed the naive CD8 fraction, excluding terminally differentiated effector memory CD45RA+ cells. Sample: naive CD8+ T cells from PBMCs. This clonotype originated in a man in his late teens or twenties in good health. Some clones in this sample may be carry-over from other donors' samples. V gene TRBV5-1 combines with J gene TRBJ2-7; D gene ambiguous. CDR3 DNA: TGCGCCAGCAGCTTTGGGGTCCTAGTGGGTTACGAGCAGTACTTC. Translating it yields CASSFGVLVGYEQYF.